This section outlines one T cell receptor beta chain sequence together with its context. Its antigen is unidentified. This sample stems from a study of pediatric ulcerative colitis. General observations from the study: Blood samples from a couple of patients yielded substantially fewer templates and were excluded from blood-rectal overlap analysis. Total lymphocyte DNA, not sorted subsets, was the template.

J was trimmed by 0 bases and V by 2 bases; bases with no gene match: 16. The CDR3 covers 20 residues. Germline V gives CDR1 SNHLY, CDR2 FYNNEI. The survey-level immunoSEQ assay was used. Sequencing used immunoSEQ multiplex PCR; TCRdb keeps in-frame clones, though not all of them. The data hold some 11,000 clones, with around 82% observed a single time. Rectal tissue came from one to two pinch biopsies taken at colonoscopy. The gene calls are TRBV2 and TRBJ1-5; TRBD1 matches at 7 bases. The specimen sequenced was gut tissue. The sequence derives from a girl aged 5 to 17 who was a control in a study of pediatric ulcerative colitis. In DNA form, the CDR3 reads TGTGCCAGCAGTGAATATTTGGACTTCGGGCAGGGGGATAGCAATCAGCCCCAGCATTTT. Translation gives CASSEYLDFGQGDSNQPQHF.